The entry that follows covers one T cell receptor (beta chain) sequence. Its antigen remains unknown. The CDR3 does not end in the conserved phenylalanine or tryptophan, so this is likely a read error. This entry is derived from a study of T cell repertoires in cytomegalovirus infection. Background on the study: Selection of CMV epitopes for the study included recently identified HLA-C-restricted and well-studied HLA-B-restricted ones.

There are 16 residues in the CDR3. V lost 0 bases and J lost 10, with 21 bases in between. The germline CDR1 and CDR2 sequences are SGDLS and YYNGEE. TCRdb reprocessed the reads with MiXCR, giving one entry per CDR3 protein. The table lists about 920,000 distinct CDR3 sequences, roughly a third of them singletons. This clonotype originated in a human donor in good health (CMV status not recorded). Some clones in this sample may be carry-over from other donors' samples. Sequences were derived from cultured CD8+ T cells from PBMCs, sampled from culture after CMV antigen stimulation. This sequence joins TRBV9 and TRBJ2-3, with D possibly TRBD1 on 7 matching bases. The CDR3 sequence: CASSVAGRQGDWAQYL. The CDR3 coding sequence is TGTGCCAGCAGCGTAGCGGGGCGGCAGGGGGACTGGGCGCAGTATTTA.